This T cell receptor (beta chain) was captured by sequencing in a study of blood T cell repertoires in COVID-19. The CDR3 loop spans 19 amino acids. CDR1 is GTSNPN and CDR2 is SVGIG in the germline V gene (reference sequence). V lost 1 base and J lost 2; bases outside the gene matches: 14. The authors' processing: By means of reference gene primer amplification, nucleated cell counts were estimated. TCRdb's table, derived via immunoSEQ multiplex PCR, lists solely in-frame clones and lacks some. V and J calls and clone size follow that table, whereas D and trimming were derived from the DNA. This sample yields about 160,000 clones, of which around nine tenths are seen a single time; 6.6% belongs to the top ten. Participant age was roughly 18 to 89 years, and participants resided in about 25 US areas.

The sequence derives from a woman aged 50 to 60 who had recovered from COVID-19. V and J are TRBV30 and TRBJ1-5, with 10 bases lining up with TRBD1. Sequenced material: PBMCs or T cells enriched from blood (not recorded which). The CDR3 reads CAWSGGTGDALFGNQPQHF. In DNA form, the CDR3 reads TGTGCCTGGAGTGGTGGGACAGGGGACGCCCTCTTCGGCAATCAGCCCCAGCATTTT. The whole variable domain, remainder taken from reference TRBV30 and TRBJ1-5, is SQTIHQWPATLVQPVGSPLSLECTVEGTSNPNLYWYRQAAGRGLQLLFYSVGIGQISSEVPQNLSASRPQDRQFILSSKKLLLSDSGFYLCAWSGGTGDALFGNQPQHFGDGTRLSIL.